The entry below gives a single T cell receptor beta chain sequence along with its context. Its antigen is not identified. The V end was cut by 4 bases, the J end by 4 bases, with 14 bases between. Germline V CDR1 and CDR2: SQVTM, ANQGSEA. The CDR3 loop spans 14 amino acids. The primer mix had 60 Vbeta and 13 Jbeta primers. The repertoire was sequenced with immunoSEQ multiplex PCR; TCRdb's copy has only in-frame clones and lacks some. The sample consists of almost 200,000 clones, 85% of them appearing once. The data stem from a study of cytomegalovirus exposure and HLA in healthy donors. Study-level background: Genotyping showed around 80% of 398 donors falling in the Caucasian-associated ancestry cluster. Study-wide findings and caveats: There were some V segments, including TRBV6-2 and TRBV6-3, excluded as indistinguishable. Sequencing likely generated an artifact that appeared as a cluster of highly shared sequence variants.

The V gene is TRBV29-1, the J gene TRBJ2-1; TRBD2 might be the D (5 bases). Sequencing input: PBMCs. This sequence was found in a woman aged 45-59 years in good health and CMV-seronegative. The CDR3 coding sequence is TGCAGCGTTGTAAACTCCGGAGGTTACAATGAGCAGTTCTTC. It yields the protein CSVVNSGGYNEQFF.